This entry lists 21 T cell receptor beta chains sequenced from one sample in a study of T cell responses to AZD1222 COVID-19 vaccine. This table comes from immunoSEQ multiplex PCR, and its TCRdb copy is limited to in-frame clones, with some not included. The sample consists of about 110,000 clones, approximately 91% of them appearing once. The source material was peripheral blood, sampled on day 0 of AZD1222 vaccination. The receptor source for this set is an adult in good health.

The chain is built from TRBV6-5 and TRBJ1-2, with unresolved D. The CDR3 runs to 14 residues. Germline CDR1 and CDR2: MNHEY and SVGAGI. V dropped 5 bases and J dropped 4 bases, with 14 bases sitting between them. Here the CDR3 DNA reads TGTGCCAGCAGTCCCGGGCACGCCTCCTATGGCTACACCTTC. Its protein product is CASSPGHASYGYTF.

The chain carries TRBV11-2 and TRBJ2-2; D uncertain. The V gene lost 2 bases and the J gene lost 0 bases, with 1 base spanning the gap. The CDR3 spans 13 residues. Germline CDR1 is SGHAT and CDR2 is FQNNGV. DNA for the CDR3: TGTGCCAGCAGCTTAACGAACACCGGGGAGCTGTTTTTT. This codes for CASSLTNTGELFF.

The DNA of the CDR3 is TGCGCCAGCAGCCCTGGACAGGACGAGGTCTCCTACAATGAGCAGTTCTTC. Translated: CASSPGQDEVSYNEQFF. This sequence joins TRBV5-1 and TRBJ2-1; the match to TRBD1 covers 7 bases. Germline lookup yields CDR1 SGHRS and CDR2 YFSETQ. The CDR3 loop spans 17 amino acids. Unmatched junction bases numbered 10, after V lost 4 bases and J lost 0 bases.

Details on this clone: This sample also contains other DNA sequences that code for the same CDR3. The V gene is TRBV29-1, the J gene TRBJ1-2; D is ambiguous. Trimming cost V 3 bases and J 6 bases, with 5 bases left between them. This CDR3 has 10 residues. Germline values: CDR1 SQVTM, CDR2 ANQGSEA. The CDR3 bases are TGCAGCGTTGAGGATAATGGCTACACCTTC. It yields the protein CSVEDNGYTF.

The chain uses TRBV15 and TRBJ1-1, with TRBD1 matching over 10 bases. The CDR3 consists of 14 residues. The junction had 2 bases not matched to a gene; V was cut back by 2 bases and J by 5 bases. CDR1 is LNHNV, CDR2 YYDKDF, per germline (reference sequence). The CDR3 region has the DNA TGTGCCACCAGCAGACGGACAGGGGGGACTGAAGCTTTCTTT. Amino acids: CATSRRTGGTEAFF.

The chain joins TRBV2 to TRBJ2-1; D call uncertain. V lost 7 bases, J lost 4 bases, and 11 bases lay in between. The CDR3 is 13 residues long. Germline loops: CDR1 SNHLY, CDR2 FYNNEI. The CDR3 region is CASTLGPYNEQFF. The CDR3 DNA sequence: TGTGCCAGCACTCTCGGACCTTACAATGAGCAGTTCTTC.

The chain couples TRBV30 to TRBJ1-3, with 9 bases that match TRBD1. CDR1 and CDR2 (germline): GTSNPN, SVGIG (reference sequence). The V and J ends lost 5 bases and 3 bases, in that order; junction bases with no gene match: 5. The CDR3 is made up of 14 amino acids. CDR3 amino acids: CAWGTGTGGNTIYF. The CDR3 region has the DNA TGTGCCTGGGGGACAGGGACAGGTGGAAACACCATATATTTT.

The chain carries TRBV9 and TRBJ2-1; no clear D. Trimming removed 2 bases from V and 6 bases from J, with 6 bases in between. Germline CDR1 reads SGDLS; CDR2 reads YYNGEE. The CDR3 totals 12 residues. CDR3 in DNA: TGTGCCAGCAGCGTTAACAGCAATGAGCAGTTCTTC. Amino acids: CASSVNSNEQFF.

This clone has only a few counts. The chain joins TRBV6-5 to TRBJ2-7; D assignment may be TRBD1 or TRBD2 (5 bases each). Per germline, CDR1 MNHEY and CDR2 SVGAGI. V lost 4 bases and J lost 7, with 17 bases in between. The CDR3 runs to 14 residues. CDR3: CASSSRGPFWEQYF. Here the CDR3 DNA reads TGTGCCAGCAGTTCGAGGGGACCCTTCTGGGAGCAGTACTTC.

The chain uses TRBV18 and TRBJ2-1; no reliable D call. The CDR3 is 15 amino acids. CDR1 is KGHSH and CDR2 is LQKENI in the germline V gene. The ends were cut back, 4 bases at V and 0 bases at J, with 10 bases in the middle. CDR3 sequence: CASSLGGSSYNEQFF. The CDR3 coding sequence is TGTGCCAGCTCACTGGGCGGTAGCTCCTACAATGAGCAGTTCTTC.

The chain has TRBV13 and TRBJ2-7; 11 positions match TRBD2. V dropped 6 bases and J dropped 4; count of bases not matched to a gene: 5. Germline-derived CDR1 and CDR2 are PRHDT and FYEKMQ (reference sequence). This CDR3 has 14 amino acids. For the CDR3, the DNA is TGTGCCAGCAGGACCGGGACTAGCGGTTACGAGCAGTACTTC. This gives the protein CASRTGTSGYEQYF.

The chain recombines TRBV29-1 with TRBJ2-1; 7 nucleotides agree with TRBD2. The germline V gene encodes CDR1 SQVTM and CDR2 ANQGSEA. The CDR3 contains 13 residues. The CDR3 loop reads CSSSGGVANEQFF. The CDR3 DNA sequence: TGCAGTTCTAGCGGAGGAGTGGCGAATGAGCAGTTCTTC.

This chain joins TRBV19 and TRBJ1-5; D is undetermined. The CDR3 has 13 residues. Germline V gives CDR1 LNHDA, CDR2 SQIVND (reference sequence). V was shortened by 7 bases and J by 4 bases, with 11 bases between the two germline ends. This CDR3 reads CASTSRGNQPQHF. The CDR3 DNA is TGTGCCAGTACCTCGAGAGGAAATCAGCCCCAGCATTTT.

The chain recombines TRBV7-9 with TRBJ1-1; D perhaps matches TRBD1 (5 bases). The germline V and J ends were trimmed by 0 bases and 4 bases, with 9 bases remaining between them. The CDR3 is 14 amino acids. Germline values: CDR1 SEHNR, CDR2 FQNEAQ (reference sequence). In DNA, the CDR3 is TGTGCCAGCAGCTTAGCGTGGGGGGTCACTGAAGCTTTCTTT. This sequence encodes CASSLAWGVTEAFF.

The chain is built from TRBV6-5 and TRBJ2-1, with 7 bases identical to TRBD1. Germline V gene data show CDR1 as MNHEY and CDR2 as SVGAGI. The CDR3 covers 16 residues. V lost 0 bases and J lost 1; bases outside the gene matches: 3. CDR3 in amino acids: CASSYSRQGSYNEQFF. CDR3 bases: TGTGCCAGCAGTTACTCGAGACAGGGTTCCTACAATGAGCAGTTCTTC.

The gene calls are TRBV7-2 and TRBJ2-3, with no clear D. CDR1 is SGHTA and CDR2 is FQGNSA in the germline V gene. The CDR3 runs 17 residues. Between the trimmed V and J ends, which lost 1 base and 2 bases, there was a span of 16 bases. The CDR3 coding sequence is TGTGCCAGCAGCTTAGGGTATAGCCACCGCACCACAGATACGCAGTATTTT. Amino acids: CASSLGYSHRTTDTQYF.

The chain couples TRBV9 to TRBJ1-4; 7 nucleotides match TRBD1. Germline values: CDR1 SGDLS, CDR2 YYNGEE. The CDR3 spans 16 residues. Trimming at V came to 4 bases and at J to 4 bases, leaving 10 bases not matched to a gene. The CDR3 here is CASSSSGNRGNEKLFF. The CDR3 DNA reads as TGTGCCAGCAGCTCAAGTGGGAACAGGGGTAATGAAAAACTGTTTTTT.

The chain couples TRBV7-2 to TRBJ1-2; D call uncertain. The length of the CDR3 is 14 residues. The V end was cut by 2 bases, the J end by 4 bases, with 11 bases between. The V gene's germline CDR1 is SGHTA and CDR2 FQGNSA. CDR3 in DNA: TGTGCCAGCAGCTTACCGTCGAATCTCTATGGCTACACCTTC. It yields the protein CASSLPSNLYGYTF.

This chain uses TRBV28 with TRBJ2-5; 10 nucleotides match TRBD1. The CDR3 is made up of 15 amino acids. Trimming at V came to 6 bases and at J to 5 bases, leaving 9 bases not matched to a gene. Germline assignment: CDR1 MDHEN and CDR2 SYDVKM. This chain's CDR3 is CASRTDRGPGETQYF. The CDR3 DNA follows: TGTGCCAGCAGAACTGACAGGGGGCCAGGGGAGACCCAGTACTTC.

The chain links TRBV7-2 to TRBJ2-5, with D possibly being TRBD2 (6 bases). The CDR3 totals 15 residues. The germline V gene has CDR1 SGHTA and CDR2 FQGNSA. Trimming pared 0 bases from V and 0 bases from J, leaving 8 bases between. The CDR3 DNA reads as TGTGCCAGCAGCTTAGCTTGGGGGGACCAAGAGACCCAGTACTTC. Translating gives CASSLAWGDQETQYF.

The chain links TRBV7-9 to TRBJ1-3; D unclear. V lost 6 bases, J lost 0 bases, and 12 bases lay in between. The CDR3 covers 15 residues. CDR1 and CDR2 (germline): SEHNR, FQNEAQ (reference sequence). The DNA of the CDR3 is TGTGCCAGCAGATTACTTACTAGCTCTGGAAACACCATATATTTT. Its translation: CASRLLTSSGNTIYF.